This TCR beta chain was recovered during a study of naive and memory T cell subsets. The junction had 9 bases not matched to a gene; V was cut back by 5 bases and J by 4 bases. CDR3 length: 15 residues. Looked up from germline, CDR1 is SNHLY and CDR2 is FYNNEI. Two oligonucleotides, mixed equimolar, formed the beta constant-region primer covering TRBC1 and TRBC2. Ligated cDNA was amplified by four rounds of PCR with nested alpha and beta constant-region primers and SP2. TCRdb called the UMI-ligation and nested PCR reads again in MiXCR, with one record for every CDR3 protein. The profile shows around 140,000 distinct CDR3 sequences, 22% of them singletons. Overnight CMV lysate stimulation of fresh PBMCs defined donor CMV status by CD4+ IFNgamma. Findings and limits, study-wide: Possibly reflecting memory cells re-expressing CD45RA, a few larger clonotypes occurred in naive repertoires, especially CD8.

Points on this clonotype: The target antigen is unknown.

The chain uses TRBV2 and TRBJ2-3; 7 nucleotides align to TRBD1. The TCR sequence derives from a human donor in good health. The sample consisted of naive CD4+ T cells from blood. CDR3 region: CASSREGAASDTQYF. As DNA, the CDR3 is TGTGCCAGCAGTAGAGAGGGGGCCGCGTCAGATACGCAGTATTTT.